In this sample, the clone carrying this TCR beta chain turned up many times. Its antigen is unknown. Patients aged 18 to 65 had newly diagnosed hyperthyroidism that had lasted under 2 months. This sample stems from a study of T cells in Graves' hyperthyroidism and ophthalmopathy. Study conclusions and caveats: Model output signaled ophthalmopathy a median approximately 6.2 months ahead of onset.

TCR beta CDR3 region amplification was performed from RNA transcripts. The study used the HTBI primer set for a first-round RT-PCR of the TCR CDR3. TCRdb recomputed calls from the multiplex PCR reads with MiXCR, one row per CDR3 protein. The sample consists of some 760,000 distinct CDR3 sequences, approximately 14% of them appearing once. Germline V lookup: CDR1 MDHEN, CDR2 SYDVKM. V lost 4 bases to trimming and J lost 1 base; unmatched junction nucleotides: 9. The CDR3 totals 17 residues. Sequencing was performed on blood. The sequence was obtained from a woman aged 18-29 years with Graves' hyperthyroidism. The chain links TRBV28 to TRBJ2-1; 8 positions match TRBD2. The CDR3 DNA is TGTGCCAGCAGTTCGGCGGGAGGCCTCTCTTCCTACAATGAGCAGTTCTTC. It yields the protein CASSSAGGLSSYNEQFF.